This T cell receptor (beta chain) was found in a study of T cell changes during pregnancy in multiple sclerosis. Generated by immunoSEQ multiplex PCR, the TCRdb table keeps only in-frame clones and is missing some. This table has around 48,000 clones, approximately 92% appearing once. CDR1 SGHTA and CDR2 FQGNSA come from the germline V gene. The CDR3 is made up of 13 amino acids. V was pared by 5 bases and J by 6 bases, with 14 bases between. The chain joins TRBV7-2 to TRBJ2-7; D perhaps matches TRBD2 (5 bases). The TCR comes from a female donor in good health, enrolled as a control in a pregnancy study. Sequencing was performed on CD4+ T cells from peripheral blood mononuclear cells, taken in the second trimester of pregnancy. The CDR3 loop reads CASSRFRGLEQYF. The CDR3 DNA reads TGTGCCAGCAGCCGATTTCGGGGTCTCGAGCAGTACTTC.